Listed here are 23 T cell receptor beta chains from one sample, sequenced in a study of identical twins. One entry per CDR3 protein, called by TCRdb with MiXCR from the 5' RACE reads. The table records hundreds of thousands of distinct CDR3 sequences, approximately 6% of them present only once. The sample consisted of naive T cells sorted from blood. The receptors stem from a man younger than 35 in good health.

V and J are TRBV12-3 or TRBV12-4 and TRBJ1-2; possibly TRBD1 for D (6 bases). The CDR3 is 16 residues long. Deletions cut 6 bases from V and 0 bases from J, with 17 bases between. The CDR3 region has the DNA TGTGCCAGCAGCCGCGCTCGGGGGCCAACTAACTATGGCTACACCTTC. It is translated as CASSRARGPTNYGYTF.

This clonotype has more than one count but fewer than ten. The CDR3: CAITPGGTGANVLTF. CDR3 bases: TGTGCCATCACCCCAGGGGGCACTGGGGCCAACGTCCTGACTTTC. The chain links TRBV10-3 to TRBJ2-6; 8 nucleotides align to TRBD1. Trimming cost V 7 bases and J 2 bases; bases outside gene matches: 4. The CDR3 length is 15 residues. From germline, CDR1 is ENHRY and CDR2 SYGVKD.

CDR3 DNA sequence: TGTGCCAGCTCCGGGACATCGGATCAGCCCCAGCATTTT. Translated, it gives CASSGTSDQPQHF. V is TRBV7-9 and J is TRBJ1-5; TRBD1 might be the D (6 bases). The CDR3 consists of 13 residues. Germline values: CDR1 SEHNR, CDR2 FQNEAQ (reference sequence). The ends were cut back, 8 bases at V and 5 bases at J, with 13 bases in the middle.

The chain links TRBV7-6 to TRBJ2-1, with 8 bases matching TRBD2. CDR1 is SGHVS, CDR2 FNYEAQ, per germline. Losses at the gene ends were 0 bases for V and 7 bases for J; bases not matched to a gene: 11. The CDR3 is 17 residues long. This CDR3 is CASSLAQSGGPRNEQFF. The CDR3 nucleotides are TGTGCCAGCAGCTTAGCGCAATCGGGAGGGCCGAGGAATGAGCAGTTCTTC.

This clonotype has at least ten counts. V gene TRBV6-2 or TRBV6-3 combines with J gene TRBJ2-7; 12 bases fit TRBD2. The CDR3 is 14 amino acids. The trim removed 6 bases at V and 4 bases at J, leaving 4 bases unmatched. Per germline, CDR1 MNHEY and CDR2 SVGEGT. This chain's CDR3 is CASRWTSGIYEQYF. CDR3 nucleotides: TGTGCCAGCAGGTGGACTAGCGGGATATACGAGCAGTACTTC.

The V call is TRBV6-1, the J call TRBJ1-1, with no clear D. The V end was cut by 7 bases, the J end by 1 base, with 16 bases between. Germline V gene data show CDR1 as MNHNS and CDR2 as SASEGT. The CDR3 is 15 residues long. CDR3: CASTVGAGPNTEAFF. The CDR3 region has the DNA TGTGCCAGCACCGTGGGTGCGGGTCCGAACACTGAAGCTTTCTTT.

This clonotype was seen repeatedly, ten times or more. The V gene is TRBV5-1, the J gene TRBJ2-7, with 9 bases fitting TRBD1. The CDR3 is 15 residues long. Per the germline V gene, CDR1 is SGHRS and CDR2 is YFSETQ. J was trimmed by 3 bases and V by 5 bases; bases with no gene match: 9. The CDR3 here is CASRDERTGDYEQYF. As DNA, the CDR3 is TGCGCCAGCAGGGACGAGAGGACAGGGGACTACGAGCAGTACTTC. The variable domain in full, with the rest retrieved from reference TRBV5-1 and TRBJ2-7, is KAGVTQTPRYLIKTRGQQVTLSCSPISGHRSVSWYQQTPGQGLQFLFEYFSETQRNKGNFPGRFSGRQFSNSRSEMNVSTLELGDSALYLCASRDERTGDYEQYFGPGTRLTVT.

This clonotype was observed many times. The V call is TRBV20-1, the J call TRBJ1-1; D is ambiguous. There are 9 residues in the CDR3. The germline CDR1 and CDR2 sequences are DFQATT and SNEGSKA (reference sequence). V shed 5 bases and J shed 6 bases, with 4 bases lying between them. The CDR3 here is CSAGPEAFF. The DNA of the CDR3 is TGCAGTGCTGGCCCTGAAGCTTTCTTT.

This clonotype has at least ten counts. The chain links TRBV20-1 to TRBJ2-3, with D tentatively TRBD1 (5 bases). The V end was cut by 8 bases, the J end by 1 base, with 19 bases between. The CDR3 length is 15 residues. In germline, CDR1 is DFQATT, CDR2 SNEGSKA (reference sequence). The DNA for the CDR3 is TGCAGTTTGCGTAAATTGGTGGGGCGCACAGATACGCAGTATTTT. This sequence encodes CSLRKLVGRTDTQYF.

CDR3 loop: CASSLASGSIYEQYF. In nucleotides, the CDR3 is TGTGCCAGCAGCTTAGCCAGCGGGAGTATATACGAGCAGTACTTC. This chain uses TRBV7-8 with TRBJ2-7; 8 bases agree with TRBD2. The germline CDR1 and CDR2 sequences are SGHVS and FQNEAQ. The CDR3 totals 15 residues. V lost 0 bases to trimming and J lost 4 bases; unmatched junction nucleotides: 5.

There are many counts of this clonotype. This chain connects TRBV12-3 or TRBV12-4 to TRBJ2-2; 7 bases are a match to TRBD1. This CDR3 has 18 amino acids. V shed 4 bases, J shed 5 bases, and the junction held 16 bases outside the gene matches. The CDR3 sequence: CASSSKKWRTGATGELFF. The CDR3 nucleotides read TGTGCCAGCAGTTCTAAGAAATGGCGGACAGGAGCTACCGGGGAGCTGTTTTTT.

As concerns this clonotype: A read error is possible here, since a much larger clone lies one base away. The chain uses TRBV7-8 and TRBJ1-1; no reliable D call. V dropped 1 base and J dropped 1 base, with 7 bases sitting between them. From germline, CDR1 is SGHVS and CDR2 FQNEAQ. The CDR3 totals 14 residues. DNA of the CDR3: TGTGCCAGCAGCTTAGTAGAGGGGAACACTGAAGCTTTCTTT. Amino acid sequence: CASSLVEGNTEAFF.

This clonotype came up a few times. The rearrangement uses TRBV7-9 and TRBJ2-2; TRBD1 matches 7 bases. J gave up 2 bases and V 4 bases, and 10 bases lay outside the gene matches. The CDR3 is 17 amino acids. Germline V gene lookup returns CDR1 SEHNR and CDR2 FQNEAQ (reference sequence). CDR3 coding DNA: TGTGCCAGCAGCTCATCTCGTAACAGGGGTAACACCGGGGAGCTGTTTTTT. This gives the protein CASSSSRNRGNTGELFF.

This clonotype was counted ten times or more. The J gene is TRBJ2-3, the V gene TRBV3-1; D uncertain. The V end lost 2 bases, the J end lost 3 bases, and 9 bases lay between the germline ends. From germline, CDR1 is LGHDT and CDR2 YNNKEL (reference sequence). CDR3 size: 14 residues. The CDR3 is CASSQSGLTDTQYF. CDR3 coding DNA: TGTGCCAGCAGCCAATCCGGCCTGACAGATACGCAGTATTTT.

Concerning this clonotype itself: Since a much larger clone is just one base distant, this may be a read error. The chain employs TRBV5-1 and TRBJ2-5; D remains unclear. CDR3 size: 13 residues. Germline V CDR1 and CDR2: SGHRS, YFSETQ. CDR3 residues: CASSQVSQVTQYF. In nucleotides, the CDR3 is TGCGCCAGCAGCCAGGTGTCCCAAGTGACCCAGTACTTC.

The table lists this clonotype with many counts. The chain is built from TRBV5-1 and TRBJ2-5; D is uncertain. The CDR3 extends over 16 amino acids. The V gene lost 3 bases and the J gene lost 3 bases, with 18 bases spanning the gap. Germline CDR1 reads SGHRS; CDR2 reads YFSETQ. The CDR3 loop is CASSSPLRAAKETQYF. The CDR3 DNA reads TGCGCCAGCAGCTCCCCCCTACGGGCAGCAAAAGAGACCCAGTACTTC.

To note about this clonotype: This CDR3 is missing its conserved last phenylalanine or tryptophan, likely due to a read error. It is unclear where the CDR3 begins or ends on the DNA, so no DNA is shown, and the CDR3 is as TCRdb lists it. The J gene is TRBJ2-1, the V gene TRBV20-1; TRBD2, the table's D call, was not compared with the DNA. The CDR3 adds up to 12 amino acids, both ends counted. The germline gives CDR1 DFQATT, CDR2 SNEGSKA (reference sequence). The CDR3 loop is CSAPTSGRIFPL.

This clonotype was counted a few times. The chain uses TRBV7-6 and TRBJ1-1; D unresolved. Germline V CDR1 and CDR2: SGHVS, FNYEAQ. CDR3 size: 17 residues. The V and J ends lost 5 bases and 1 base respectively, with 20 bases between them. CDR3 amino acids: CASSPRYQARTNTEAFF. CDR3 DNA: TGTGCCAGCAGCCCTCGTTACCAGGCCAGGACGAACACTGAAGCTTTCTTT.

This clonotype was observed at least ten times. This rearrangement joins TRBV29-1 to TRBJ1-1, with 10 positions matching TRBD1. Losses at the gene ends were 3 bases for V and 0 bases for J; bases not matched to a gene: 13. CDR1 is SQVTM and CDR2 is ANQGSEA in the germline V gene. The CDR3 sequence is 18 residues long. CDR3 sequence: CSVEKGDRGSRMNTEAFF. The CDR3 coding sequence is TGCAGCGTTGAGAAGGGGGACAGGGGATCGAGAATGAACACTGAAGCTTTCTTT.

This clonotype occurred many times. The chain couples TRBV7-7 to TRBJ2-5; 8 bases fit TRBD1. The germline gives CDR1 SSHAT, CDR2 FNYEAQ (reference sequence). The CDR3 sequence is 16 residues long. V was pared by 5 bases and J by 3 bases, with 11 bases of the junction left unmatched. The CDR3 coding sequence is TGTGCCAGCAGCCCAGCGGCTCGGACAGGGAAAGAGACCCAGTACTTC. Its translation: CASSPAARTGKETQYF.

V usage is TRBV20-1 and J usage is TRBJ1-4; D perhaps matches TRBD1 (6 bases). Trimming took 4 bases from V and 0 from J, leaving 15 bases between them. The CDR3 sequence is 16 residues long. Germline CDR1 DFQATT, CDR2 SNEGSKA (reference sequence). In DNA form, the CDR3 reads TGCAGTGCTATTACAGGGAAAAGGGCAACTAATGAAAAACTGTTTTTT. Its protein product is CSAITGKRATNEKLFF.

The DNA for the CDR3 is TGCAGTGCTAGTGCGCCGAGCGGGAGGGGTCAAGATACGCAGTATTTT. It translates to CSASAPSGRGQDTQYF. This chain links TRBV20-1 with TRBJ2-3; TRBD2 agrees at 10 bases. Germline V gene sequence: CDR1 DFQATT, CDR2 SNEGSKA (reference sequence). V lost 3 bases, J lost 5 bases, and 11 bases stayed unmatched. CDR3 length: 16 residues.

This clonotype was detected many times. The CDR3 bases are TGCAGTGCTAGAGATGAATCGGGACTAGCGAACTACAATGAGCAGTTCTTC. It codes for CSARDESGLANYNEQFF. V gene TRBV20-1 combines with J gene TRBJ2-1; TRBD2 aligns across 10 bases. The CDR3 has 17 residues. Losses at the gene ends were 0 bases for V and 3 bases for J; bases not matched to a gene: 8. CDR1 is DFQATT and CDR2 is SNEGSKA in the germline V gene (reference sequence).